The rows below give T cell receptor beta chains drawn from one sample of a study of T-cell memory formation after mild COVID-19. TCRdb re-called the 5' RACE reads with MiXCR, one entry per CDR3 protein. The table has tens of thousands of distinct CDR3 sequences, approximately 13% seen once. The sequencing input was PBMCs or a T cell subset sorted from them (not recorded which). Source of these receptors: an adult woman who had mild COVID-19 (a few samples of this study predate the infection). Cell type and time point are not known. The CDR3 runs from the conserved cysteine through the conserved F or W. D genes are given only for firm matches. Clone size is given for some rows only: seen once, a few or many times, or a class if the clone is expanded.

d_call	v_call	j_call	clone_size	cdr3_nt	cdr3_aa
TRBD1	TRBV7-2	TRBJ2-7	many	TGTGCCAGCAGCCCCAACCCGGGACAGGGGAACGAGCAGTACTTC	CASSPNPGQGNEQYF
.	TRBV6-4	TRBJ2-5	few	TGTGCCAGCAGTGCAGAGACCCAGTACTTC	CASSAETQYF
.	TRBV3-1	TRBJ2-5	.	TGTGCCAGCAGCCAAAGGACACCCCAAGAGACCCAGTACTTC	CASSQRTPQETQYF
TRBD1	TRBV29-1	TRBJ2-7	.	TGCAGCGTCCCCGGGACAGAACCCTACGAGCAGTACTTC	CSVPGTEPYEQYF
.	TRBV9	TRBJ2-6	.	TGTGCCAGCAGCGTCACAGGGTCAGGGGCCAACGTCCTGACTTTC	CASSVTGSGANVLTF
.	TRBV4-1	TRBJ1-5	.	TGCGCCAGCAGCCAAGAGTTTGGGCAGCCCCAGCATTTT	CASSQEFGQPQHF
TRBD1	TRBV20-1	TRBJ1-5	few	TGCAGTGCCACACAGGGGATTAGGCCCAATCAGCCCCAGCATTTT	CSATQGIRPNQPQHF
.	TRBV7-2	TRBJ2-1	few	TGTGCCAGCAGCTCGGGGGACGGCCCCTACATCTACAATGAGCAGTTCTTC	CASSSGDGPYIYNEQFF
TRBD1	TRBV14	TRBJ1-1	.	TGTGCCAGCAGCTCCCAGTTCCTCAATACAGGGGTGAACACTGAAGCTTTCTTT	CASSSQFLNTGVNTEAFF
.	TRBV5-1	TRBJ2-7	.	TGCGCCAGCAGTCCCGACGGACGTCCTGGCGAGCAGTACTTC	CASSPDGRPGEQYF
.	TRBV18	TRBJ2-2	few	TGTGCCAGCTCACCATCCGCCTCGAACACCGGGGAGCTGTTTTTT	CASSPSASNTGELFF
.	TRBV19	TRBJ2-7	few	TGTGCCAGTAGTAACATCGGAAGCTCCTACGAGCAGTACTTC	CASSNIGSSYEQYF
.	TRBV9	TRBJ2-6	.	TGTGCCAGCAGCGTAGCAGTAGCTGGGGCCAACGTCCTGACTTTC	CASSVAVAGANVLTF
TRBD2	TRBV6-2/TRBV6-3	TRBJ2-1	.	TGTGCCAGCAGTTACGAGCGGGAGGGCCCATACTACAATGAGCAGTTCTTC	CASSYEREGPYYNEQFF
.	TRBV12-3/TRBV12-4	TRBJ2-1	many	TGTGCCAGCAGTTTAGTAGGTCTTTACAATGAGCAGTTCTTC	CASSLVGLYNEQFF
.	TRBV5-5	TRBJ2-3	medium-sized	TGTGCCAGCAGCTTGGACCTCACAGATACGCAGTATTTT	CASSLDLTDTQYF
.	TRBV7-3	TRBJ2-1	.	TGTGCCAGCAGCTACGTCGGGAGTCAGTACAATGAGCAGTTCTTC	CASSYVGSQYNEQFF